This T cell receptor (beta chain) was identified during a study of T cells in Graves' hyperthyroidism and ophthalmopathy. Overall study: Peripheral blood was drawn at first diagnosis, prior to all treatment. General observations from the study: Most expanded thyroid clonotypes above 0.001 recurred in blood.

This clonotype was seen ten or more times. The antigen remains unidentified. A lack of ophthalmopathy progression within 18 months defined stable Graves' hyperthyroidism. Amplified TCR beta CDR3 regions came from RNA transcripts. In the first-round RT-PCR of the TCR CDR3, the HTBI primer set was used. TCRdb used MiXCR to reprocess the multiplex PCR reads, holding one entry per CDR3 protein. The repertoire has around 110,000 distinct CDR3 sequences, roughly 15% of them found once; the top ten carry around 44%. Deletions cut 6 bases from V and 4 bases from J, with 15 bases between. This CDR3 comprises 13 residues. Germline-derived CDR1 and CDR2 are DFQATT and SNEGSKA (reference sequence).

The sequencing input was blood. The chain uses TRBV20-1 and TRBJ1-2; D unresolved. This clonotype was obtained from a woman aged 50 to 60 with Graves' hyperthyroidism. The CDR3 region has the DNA TGCAGTGCCCCCCATGGGTCGTCCTATGGCTACACCTTC. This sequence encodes CSAPHGSSYGYTF.